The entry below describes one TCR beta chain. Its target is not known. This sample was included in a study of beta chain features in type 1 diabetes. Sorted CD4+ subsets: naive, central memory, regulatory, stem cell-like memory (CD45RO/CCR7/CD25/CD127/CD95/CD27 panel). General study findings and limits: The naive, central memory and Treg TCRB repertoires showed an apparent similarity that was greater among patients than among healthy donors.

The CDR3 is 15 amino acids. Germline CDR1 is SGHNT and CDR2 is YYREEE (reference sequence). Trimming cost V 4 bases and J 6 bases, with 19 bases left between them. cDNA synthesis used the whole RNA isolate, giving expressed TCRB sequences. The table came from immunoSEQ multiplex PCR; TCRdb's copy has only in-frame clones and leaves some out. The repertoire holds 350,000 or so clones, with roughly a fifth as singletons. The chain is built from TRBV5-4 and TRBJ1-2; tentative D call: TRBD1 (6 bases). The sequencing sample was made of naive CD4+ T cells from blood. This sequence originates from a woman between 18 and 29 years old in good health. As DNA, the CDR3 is TGTGCCAGCAGCCCTTGGGGGGCGGGGGTAGATGGCTACACCTTC. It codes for CASSPWGAGVDGYTF.